These 8 T cell receptor beta chains were all obtained from the same sample, sequenced in a study of T cells expressing NK-cell markers. TCRdb reprocessed the 5' RACE reads and reports one entry per CDR3 protein, with no DNA. The sample data list about 260,000 distinct CDR3 sequences. Sequencing was done on a sample of blood T cells: a sorted CD56 or NKG2C T cell subset, CD4+ or CD8+ T cells, or bulk PBMC T cells (not recorded which). The receptor set was obtained from a woman between 18 and 75 years old in good health.

The rearrangement joins TRBV5-1 to TRBJ2-1; TCRdb's D gene call, TRBD2, goes unchecked for lack of DNA. The length of the CDR3 is 17 residues. The germline V gene has CDR1 SGHRS and CDR2 YFSETQ. The CDR3 loop is CASSLALLAGYNNEQFF.

The chain has TRBV5-1 and TRBJ2-4; TCRdb's D call, TRBD2, is unchecked because there is no DNA. The CDR3 has 14 residues. Germline loops: CDR1 SGHRS, CDR2 YFSETQ. CDR3 amino acids: CASSLGGIGDIQYF. The whole variable domain, filled in from reference TRBV5-1 and TRBJ2-4, reads KAGVTQTPRYLIKTRGQQVTLSCSPISGHRSVSWYQQTPGQGLQFLFEYFSETQRNKGNFPGRFSGRQFSNSRSEMNVSTLELGDSALYLCASSLGGIGDIQYFGAGTRLSVL.

The rearrangement joins TRBV4-3 to TRBJ2-1; the TRBD1 assignment by TCRdb is unverifiable without DNA. Germline V gene lookup returns CDR1 LGHNA and CDR2 YSLEER. The CDR3 runs to 16 residues. The CDR3 protein is CASSQVSPGAGDEQFF.

The rearrangement joins TRBV5-5 to TRBJ1-2. Germline V CDR1 and CDR2: SGHKS, YYEKEE (reference sequence). The CDR3 spans 15 residues. CDR3 sequence: CASSLGGFESYGYTF.

This chain uses TRBV29-1 with TRBJ2-3; checking the TCRdb D call of TRBD2 is not possible without DNA. CDR3 size: 13 residues. Germline V gene lookup returns CDR1 SQVTM and CDR2 ANQGSEA. The CDR3 is CSGETAPRVGQYF.

This chain links TRBV6-2 or TRBV6-3 with TRBJ2-7; TCRdb's D call, TRBD1, is unchecked because there is no DNA. The V gene's germline CDR1 is MNHEY and CDR2 SVGEGT. The CDR3 extends over 13 amino acids. CDR3 residues: CASSYPPAPEQYF.

The gene calls are TRBV20-1 and TRBJ1-6; no DNA is available, so the TRBD1 call from TCRdb remains unchecked. The CDR3 sequence is 13 residues long. CDR1 and CDR2 (germline): DFQATT, SNEGSKA (reference sequence). The CDR3 loop is CSATRDIGSPLHF.

This rearrangement joins TRBV7-9 to TRBJ1-2; the D call of TRBD1 rests on TCRdb alone, since no DNA is present to check it. This CDR3 has 15 amino acids. The V gene's germline CDR1 is SEHNR and CDR2 FQNEAQ (reference sequence). CDR3 sequence: CASSLDLQGAHGYTF.